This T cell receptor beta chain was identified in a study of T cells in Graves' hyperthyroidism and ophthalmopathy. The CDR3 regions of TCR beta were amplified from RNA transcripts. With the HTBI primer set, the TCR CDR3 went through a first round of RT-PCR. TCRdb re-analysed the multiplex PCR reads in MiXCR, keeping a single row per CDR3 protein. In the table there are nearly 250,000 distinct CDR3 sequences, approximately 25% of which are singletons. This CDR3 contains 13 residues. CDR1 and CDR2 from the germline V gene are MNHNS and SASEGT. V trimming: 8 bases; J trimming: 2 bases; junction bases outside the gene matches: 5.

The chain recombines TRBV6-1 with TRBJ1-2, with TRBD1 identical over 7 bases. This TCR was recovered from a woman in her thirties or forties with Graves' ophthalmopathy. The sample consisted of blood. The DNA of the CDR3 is TGTGCCAGCTGGACAGGAGACAACTATGGCTACACCTTC. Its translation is CASWTGDNYGYTF.